This paragraph covers one TCR beta chain sequence. V was pared by 0 bases and J by 0 bases, with 13 bases between. The CDR3 totals 16 residues. Germline CDR1 SGDLS, CDR2 YYNGEE. This sample is drawn from a study of blood T cell repertoires in COVID-19. About the study: Collection of acute and convalescent COVID-19 samples took place in the United States, Italy and Spain.

As handled by the study authors: Amplification from reference gene primers served as the basis for estimated nucleated cell counts. The data were produced by immunoSEQ multiplex PCR, yet TCRdb's version contains in-frame clones alone and is incomplete. Clone size and V and J calls were adopted from that table, with D and trimming inferred from the DNA. The data contain approximately 180,000 clones, 80% to 85% of them singletons. This clonotype was sampled from a woman aged 40 to 50 with COVID-19, enrolled during active disease. The chain couples TRBV9 to TRBJ2-7; no clear D gene. Sequencing was carried out using peripheral blood. CDR3: CASSVGVTRSSYEQYF. The DNA of the CDR3 is TGTGCCAGCAGCGTAGGAGTGACGAGGAGCTCCTACGAGCAGTACTTC. The complete variable domain, with remaining parts taken from reference TRBV9 and TRBJ2-7, reads DSGVTQTPKHLITATGQRVTLRCSPRSGDLSVYWYQQSLDQGLQFLIQYYNGEERAKGNILERFSAQQFPDLHSELNLSSLELGDSALYFCASSVGVTRSSYEQYFGPGTRLTVT.